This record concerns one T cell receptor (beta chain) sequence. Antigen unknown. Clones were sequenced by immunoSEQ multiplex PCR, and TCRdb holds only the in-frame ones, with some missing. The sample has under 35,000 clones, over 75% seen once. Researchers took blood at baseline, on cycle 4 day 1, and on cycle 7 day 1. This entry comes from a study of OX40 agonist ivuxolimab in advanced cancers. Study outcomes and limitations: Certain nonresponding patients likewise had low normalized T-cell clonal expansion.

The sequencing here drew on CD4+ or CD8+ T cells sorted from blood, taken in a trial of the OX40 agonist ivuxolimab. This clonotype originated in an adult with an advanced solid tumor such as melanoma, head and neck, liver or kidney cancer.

The CDR3 nucleotides are TGCAGCGTTGGGACGGGAGACTTCTATGGCTACACCTTC. Translation: CSVGTGDFYGYTF. The chain is built from TRBV29-1 and TRBJ1-2, with unresolved D. Germline V lookup: CDR1 SQVTM, CDR2 ANQGSEA. CDR3 length equals 13 residues. Between the trimmed V and J ends, which lost 4 bases and 4 bases, there was a span of 13 bases. Based on the CDR3 plus reference TRBV29-1 and TRBJ1-2, the full variable domain is SAVISQKPSRDICQRGTSLTIQCQVDSQVTMMFWYRQQPGQSLTLIATANQGSEATYESGFVIDKFPISRPNLTFSTLTVSNMSPEDSSIYLCSVGTGDFYGYTFGSGTRLTVV.